One sample yielded the 24 T cell receptor beta chains listed below, sequenced in a study of blood T cells in healthy people across ages. A J-beta primer mix and a sample-barcoded 5' primer were used in a second PCR of about 7 to 12 cycles. TCRdb independently ran MiXCR on the 5' RACE reads; one entry per CDR3 protein. Here the sample spans about 670,000 distinct CDR3 sequences, roughly half being singletons. Sequencing was done on a sample of blood. Source of these receptors: a woman aged 80 or older in good health.

Points on this clonotype: An end of the junction does not agree with germline; a read error may underlie this. The gene calls are TRBV3-1 and TRBJ2-5; tentatively, D is TRBD1 or TRBD2 (5 bases each). Germline CDR1 and CDR2: LGHDT and YNNKEL (reference sequence). The CDR3 has 17 amino acids. CDR3 sequence: CAGSQSSGRRNQETQYF. The CDR3 DNA reads TGTGCCGGCAGCCAATCATCGGGACGCAGGAACCAAGAGACCCAGTACTTC.

At least ten counts were recorded for this clonotype. The V and J genes are TRBV10-3 and TRBJ1-5, with D possibly matching TRBD1 (6 bases). The V gene's germline CDR1 is ENHRY and CDR2 SYGVKD. This CDR3 has 13 residues. V lost 10 bases and J lost 2, with 12 bases in between. The CDR3 region is CATGDIGNQPQHF. The CDR3 DNA reads as TGTGCCACTGGGGACATCGGCAATCAGCCCCAGCATTTT.

In its sample, this clonotype was seen a few times. This chain links TRBV5-1 with TRBJ2-2; 7 bases map to TRBD1. This CDR3 has 15 residues. Germline values: CDR1 SGHRS, CDR2 YFSETQ. V shed 0 bases, J shed 7 bases, and the junction held 6 bases outside the gene matches. DNA of the CDR3: TGCGCCAGCAGCTTGGAGACAGGGACCCTCGGGGAGCTGTTTTTT. Its protein product is CASSLETGTLGELFF.

This clonotype was found many times. The J gene is TRBJ2-7, the V gene TRBV15; maybe TRBD2 (6 bases). V shed 1 base and J shed 4 bases, with 14 bases lying between them. The CDR3 covers 15 residues. Germline CDR1 LNHNV, CDR2 YYDKDF (reference sequence). As DNA, the CDR3 is TGTGCCACCAGCAGAGTAATCGGGAGTCATTACGAGCAGTACTTC. It yields the protein CATSRVIGSHYEQYF. The whole variable domain, filled in from reference TRBV15 and TRBJ2-7, reads DAMVIQNPRYQVTQFGKPVTLSCSQTLNHNVMYWYQQKSSQAPKLLFHYYDKDFNNEADTPDNFQSRRPNTSFCFLDIRSPGLGDTAMYLCATSRVIGSHYEQYFGPGTRLTVT.

In regard to this clonotype: The junction departs from the called germline gene at one end, perhaps through a read error. The rearrangement joins TRBV3-1 to TRBJ1-2; D call uncertain. This CDR3 contains 12 residues. Germline CDR1 LGHDT, CDR2 YNNKEL (reference sequence). The DNA of the CDR3 is TGTGCCAGCAGCCAGGCTAACTATGGCCACACCTTC. As protein: CASSQANYGHTF.

This clonotype was seen a few times. The V and J genes are TRBV27 and TRBJ1-5; D remains unclear. CDR1 is MNHEY and CDR2 is SMNVEV in the germline V gene (reference sequence). The CDR3 has 16 amino acids. Trimming stripped 3 bases from V and 2 bases from J, with 14 bases between. CDR3 region: CASSLVGGGRNQPQHF. In nucleotides, the CDR3 is TGTGCCAGCAGTTTGGTGGGAGGCGGACGCAATCAGCCCCAGCATTTT.

In DNA form, the CDR3 reads TGTGCCAGCAGCTTAGAGGGACAGCTCGTCATGAACACTGAAGCTTTCTTT. Its translation is CASSLEGQLVMNTEAFF. V and J are TRBV11-2 and TRBJ1-1; 7 bases align to TRBD1. CDR3 length: 17 residues. J was trimmed by 0 bases and V by 0 bases; bases with no gene match: 7. Germline V lookup: CDR1 SGHAT, CDR2 FQNNGV.

This clonotype was observed a few times. The chain has TRBV7-2 and TRBJ2-1; D tentatively fits TRBD1 or TRBD2 (6 bases each). Trimming took 1 base from V and 11 from J, leaving 9 bases between them. This CDR3 is built from 12 residues. CDR1 is SGHTA, CDR2 FQGNSA, per germline. CDR3 nucleotide sequence: TGTGCCAGCAGCTTAGTGGGGGGCCAGCAGTTCTTC. Amino acids: CASSLVGGQQFF.

Points on this clonotype: This may be a read error: a much more frequent sequence differs by one nucleotide. The chain carries TRBV5-1 and TRBJ2-1, with D hard to call. Germline values: CDR1 SGHRS, CDR2 YFSETQ. This CDR3 has 14 residues. The CDR3 DNA is TGCGCCAGCAGCTTTGAGGTCTCCTACAGTGAGCAGTTCTTC. As protein: CASSFEVSYSEQFF.

The chain recombines TRBV7-9 with TRBJ1-2, with a weak D call TRBD1 (5 bases). V was clipped by 5 bases and J by 6 bases, with 16 bases between them. In germline, CDR1 is SEHNR, CDR2 FQNEAQ (reference sequence). The length of the CDR3 is 14 residues. The CDR3 DNA sequence: TGTGCCAGCAGCCAAGACAGCGAAACTCATGGCTACACCTTC. Its protein is CASSQDSETHGYTF.

Points on this clonotype: This could be a read error, since a much larger clone is one nucleotide away. The chain employs TRBV9 and TRBJ2-7, with 8 bases aligning to TRBD2. The CDR3 sequence is 15 residues long. From germline, CDR1 is SGDLS and CDR2 YYNGEE. V shed 6 bases and J 3 bases; nucleotides not matched to a gene: 11. The CDR3 loop reads CASIPPELADYEQYF. The CDR3 region has the DNA TGTGCCAGCATCCCACCCGAACTAGCGGACTACGAGCAGTACTTC.

The CDR3 loop reads CSVVISGQNTEAFF. The CDR3 DNA reads TGCAGCGTTGTGATTTCTGGACAGAACACTGAAGCTTTCTTT. The V call is TRBV29-1, the J call TRBJ1-1; TRBD1 might be the D (5 bases). The CDR3 covers 14 residues. V shed 4 bases and J shed 1 base, with 13 bases lying between them. The germline V gene encodes CDR1 SQVTM and CDR2 ANQGSEA.

The table lists this clonotype with many counts. This chain joins TRBV5-1 and TRBJ2-7; TRBD1 is a possible D gene (6 bases). The CDR3 sequence is 16 residues long. Germline CDR1 is SGHRS and CDR2 is YFSETQ. The V and J ends lost 4 bases and 1 base respectively, with 18 bases between them. The chain's CDR3 is CASSPTGQSPSYEQYF. CDR3 nucleotide sequence: TGCGCCAGCAGCCCCACCGGACAGTCCCCTTCCTACGAGCAGTACTTC.

The V call is TRBV5-1, the J call TRBJ1-1; the D is unclear. This CDR3 comprises 15 residues. In germline, CDR1 is SGHRS, CDR2 YFSETQ. Trimming removed 4 bases from V and 2 bases from J, with 15 bases in between. DNA of the CDR3: TGCGCCAGCAGCGAATTGGGAAACGGAAACACTGAAGCTTTCTTT. This translates into CASSELGNGNTEAFF.

V is TRBV4-2 and J is TRBJ2-3; maybe TRBD2 (6 bases). The CDR3 has 16 amino acids. Per the germline V gene, CDR1 is LGHNA and CDR2 is YNFKEQ. The V and J ends lost 4 bases and 0 bases respectively, with 14 bases between them. The CDR3 is CASSLTLARSTDTQYF. CDR3 nucleotides: TGTGCCAGCAGCCTCACGCTAGCGAGAAGCACAGATACGCAGTATTTT.

This clonotype was recorded many times. The chain carries TRBV9 and TRBJ2-6; TRBD1 matches at 8 bases. V shed 1 base and J 4 bases; nucleotides not matched to a gene: 16. The germline gives CDR1 SGDLS, CDR2 YYNGEE. The CDR3 covers 20 residues. The CDR3 nucleotides read TGTGCCAGCAGCGTATTAGAAGTTGGGACAGGCAAGAAGGGGGCCAACGTCCTGACTTTC. It codes for CASSVLEVGTGKKGANVLTF.

Comment on this clonotype: Germline and junction disagree at one end, which may indicate a read error. The rearrangement joins TRBV28 to TRBJ2-4; D possibly corresponds to TRBD1 (5 bases). This CDR3 region has 15 residues. CDR1 is MDHEN and CDR2 is SYDVKM in the germline V gene. The CDR3 spells CASSLQGSVKSIQYF. The CDR3, as DNA: TGTGCCAGCAGTTTACAGGGTTCAGTCAAAAGCATTCAGTACTTC.

Only a few counts were recorded for this clonotype. The J gene is TRBJ1-1, the V gene TRBV3-1, with D possibly matching TRBD1 (6 bases). The germline CDR1 and CDR2 sequences are LGHDT and YNNKEL (reference sequence). The CDR3 extends over 14 amino acids. Trimming stripped 4 bases from V and 1 base from J, with 10 bases between. CDR3 bases: TGTGCCAGCAGCCGAGGGACATCGAACACTGAAGCTTTCTTT. It translates to CASSRGTSNTEAFF.

A few counts support this clonotype. This chain joins TRBV7-9 and TRBJ1-2; D is ambiguous. Germline-derived CDR1 and CDR2 are SEHNR and FQNEAQ (reference sequence). V was pared by 1 base and J by 5 bases, with 5 bases between. The CDR3 has 12 residues. For the CDR3, the DNA is TGTGCCAGCAGCTTAGACAAGTATGGCTACACCTTC. Its protein is CASSLDKYGYTF.

The rearrangement uses TRBV4-1 and TRBJ2-7; D is undetermined. The end of the DNA aligns better with TRBJ2-5, so the J call may be wrong. The CDR3 is 16 amino acids. The germline V gene encodes CDR1 MGHRA and CDR2 YSYEKL. The CDR3 loop reads CASSQEWVGYQETQYF. The CDR3 DNA follows: TGCGCCAGCAGCCAGGAGTGGGTGGGGTACCAAGAGACCCAGTACTTC.

J is TRBJ2-7 and V is TRBV10-3; a weak D match, TRBD1 (6 bases). The CDR3 is 13 amino acids. CDR1 is ENHRY, CDR2 SYGVKD, per germline. Between the trimmed V and J ends, which lost 8 bases and 5 bases, there was a span of 16 bases. The CDR3 sequence is CAIGGRGRDEQYF. DNA of the CDR3: TGTGCCATCGGGGGCAGGGGTCGTGACGAGCAGTACTTC.

This clonotype was detected ten times or more. V gene TRBV5-1 combines with J gene TRBJ2-1; D call uncertain. The germline gives CDR1 SGHRS, CDR2 YFSETQ. CDR3 length: 14 amino acids. Between the trimmed V and J ends, which lost 0 bases and 1 base, there was a span of 5 bases. The CDR3 bases are TGCGCCAGCAGCTTGGGGAATTCCTACAATGAGCAGTTCTTC. Amino acid sequence: CASSLGNSYNEQFF.

The rearrangement uses TRBV20-1 and TRBJ2-2, with no clear D. V dropped 0 bases and J dropped 6 bases, with 8 bases sitting between them. CDR1 DFQATT and CDR2 SNEGSKA come from the germline V gene (reference sequence). The length of the CDR3 is 13 residues. The CDR3 DNA reads TGCAGTGCTAGAGACCCTCTACCCGGGGAGCTGTTTTTT. This translates into CSARDPLPGELFF.

Points on this clonotype: Compared with germline, one end of the junction differs, possibly owing to a read error. For the CDR3, the DNA is TGTTCCAGCAGGGGACTGGGGGTCTCTAGTACAGATACGCAGTATTTT. It is translated as CSSRGLGVSSTDTQYF. The genes are TRBV6-6 and TRBJ2-3; possibly TRBD1 or TRBD2 for D (6 bases each). Germline V gene lookup returns CDR1 MNHNY and CDR2 SVGAGI (reference sequence). The CDR3 runs 16 residues.